Below are 16 T cell receptor beta chains sequenced from a single sample in a study of CD8 T cells in Susac syndrome. The authors reverse transcribed roughly 0.5 to 1 ug RNA with random hexamers. TCRdb fed the immunoSEQ multiplex PCR reads into MiXCR, producing one record per CDR3 protein. The table records roughly 200,000 distinct CDR3 sequences, roughly 95% of them present only once. The sequenced sample was CD4+ T cells from PBMCs. These receptors were taken from a human donor with multiple sclerosis.

The chain uses TRBV7-2 and TRBJ1-1; D might be TRBD1 (6 bases). Trimming left V 4 bases short and J 4 bases short, with 16 bases between. The germline V gene has CDR1 SGHTA and CDR2 FQGNSA. This CDR3 region has 15 residues. CDR3 amino acids: CASSSWALGGTEAFF. CDR3 bases: TGTGCCAGCAGCTCCTGGGCCCTAGGGGGCACTGAAGCTTTCTTT.

This clonotype came up once. Here the CDR3 reads CASSVTRLQPGELFF. The CDR3 DNA is TGTGCCAGCAGCGTCACCCGCCTGCAGCCCGGGGAGCTGTTTTTT. The chain combines TRBV2 with TRBJ2-2; D gene ambiguous. Deletions cut 6 bases from V and 6 bases from J, with 17 bases between. CDR1 is SNHLY and CDR2 is FYNNEI in the germline V gene. This CDR3 spans 15 amino acids.

The chain has TRBV10-3 and TRBJ1-1, with 12 bases aligning to TRBD1. The CDR3 has 14 amino acids. Germline V gene lookup returns CDR1 ENHRY and CDR2 SYGVKD. Trimming cost V 7 bases and J 6 bases; bases outside gene matches: 6. CDR3 bases: TGTGCCATCACCGCGGGACAGGGGGCAGCTGAAGCTTTCTTT. This sequence encodes CAITAGQGAAEAFF.

J is TRBJ2-3 and V is TRBV6-5; 7 nucleotides agree with TRBD2. Germline assignment: CDR1 MNHEY and CDR2 SVGAGI. J gave up 5 bases and V 6 bases, and 8 bases lay outside the gene matches. The CDR3 runs to 14 residues. The CDR3 nucleotides read TGTGCCAGCAGGGCTAGCGGTACGGGAGATACGCAGTATTTT. This sequence encodes CASRASGTGDTQYF.

The V gene is TRBV11-2, the J gene TRBJ2-1; D is unresolved. The CDR3 spans 15 residues. Germline V gives CDR1 SGHAT, CDR2 FQNNGV. Trimming pared 5 bases from V and 10 bases from J, leaving 21 bases between. The CDR3 region has the DNA TGTGCCAGCAGCCAAGGCGGTCACAGCCTCAGCGAGCAGTTCTTC. It codes for CASSQGGHSLSEQFF.

The V and J genes are TRBV7-9 and TRBJ1-1; D remains unclear. This CDR3 is 13 amino acids long. CDR1 is SEHNR, CDR2 FQNEAQ, per germline (reference sequence). V was shortened by 5 bases and J by 1 base, with 8 bases between the two germline ends. CDR3 loop: CASSIEGNTEAFF. The CDR3 coding sequence is TGTGCCAGCAGCATAGAGGGGAACACTGAAGCTTTCTTT.

The CDR3 nucleotides read TGTGCCAGCAGCTCATGGGCCAACCAAGAGACCCAGTACTTC. This translates into CASSSWANQETQYF. The chain is built from TRBV5-4 and TRBJ2-5; no definite D call. The CDR3 has 14 residues. Germline lookup yields CDR1 SGHNT and CDR2 YYREEE (reference sequence). The V end was cut by 3 bases, the J end by 0 bases, with 9 bases between.

The gene calls are TRBV23-1 and TRBJ1-5; D possibly corresponds to TRBD1 (5 bases). TRBV23-1 is classed as an ORF, of uncertain function. CDR3 size: 16 residues. The germline V and J ends were trimmed by 3 bases and 3 bases, with 15 bases remaining between them. CDR3 sequence: CASSQGTACANQPQHF. CDR3 nucleotides: TGCGCCAGCAGTCAGGGGACTGCGTGTGCCAATCAGCCCCAGCATTTT.

This clonotype was detected only once. The CDR3 region has the DNA TGCAGCGTTTCTGACACGACCTGGAACACTGAAGCTTTCTTT. This sequence encodes CSVSDTTWNTEAFF. The J gene is TRBJ1-1, the V gene TRBV29-1; D gene unclear. The V end was cut by 5 bases, the J end by 1 base, with 14 bases between. CDR3 size: 14 residues. CDR1 is SQVTM and CDR2 is ANQGSEA in the germline V gene.

This clonotype was recorded only once. The genes are TRBV4-3 and TRBJ2-1, with D possibly being TRBD1 (7 bases). This CDR3 is built from 15 residues. Germline lookup yields CDR1 LGHNA and CDR2 YSLEER. V dropped 3 bases and J dropped 7 bases, with 16 bases sitting between them. As DNA, the CDR3 is TGCGCCAGCAGCCATGCTCAGGGGGGCCCTAATGAGCAGTTCTTC. This gives the protein CASSHAQGGPNEQFF.

The chain has TRBV3-1 and TRBJ2-2, with D unclear. Germline CDR1 and CDR2: LGHDT and YNNKEL (reference sequence). The CDR3 consists of 11 residues. V lost 4 bases to trimming and J lost 8 bases, with 5 bases between them. Here the CDR3 DNA reads TGTGCCAGCAGCCGGATTGGGGAGCTGTTTTTT. Translating gives CASSRIGELFF.

The rearrangement uses TRBV7-9 and TRBJ1-1; D is undetermined. V was trimmed by 1 base and J by 5 bases, leaving 8 bases between them. Per the germline V gene, CDR1 is SEHNR and CDR2 is FQNEAQ (reference sequence). CDR3 size: 13 residues. The CDR3 loop reads CASSLEEATEAFF. The CDR3, as DNA: TGTGCCAGCAGCTTAGAAGAGGCAACTGAAGCTTTCTTT.

The chain is built from TRBV29-1 and TRBJ1-2; 7 nucleotides line up with TRBD1. CDR3 size: 13 residues. Germline trimming cut 6 bases from V and 0 bases from J; bases unmatched to any gene: 4. CDR1 and CDR2 from the germline V gene are SQVTM and ANQGSEA. The DNA of the CDR3 is TGCAGCGTACCGGGACAGACTAACTATGGCTACACCTTC. Translating gives CSVPGQTNYGYTF.

V usage is TRBV4-1 and J usage is TRBJ1-4; 7 nucleotides align to TRBD1. CDR3 size: 15 residues. Germline-derived CDR1 and CDR2 are MGHRA and YSYEKL. V lost 3 bases, J lost 4 bases, and 5 bases stayed unmatched. The CDR3 loop is CASSQGDRFNEKLFF. The CDR3 DNA is TGCGCCAGCAGCCAGGGGGACAGATTTAATGAAAAACTGTTTTTT.

This rearrangement joins TRBV9 to TRBJ2-7; possibly TRBD1 or TRBD2 for D (5 bases each). From germline, CDR1 is SGDLS and CDR2 YYNGEE. The ends were cut back, 3 bases at V and 4 bases at J, with 20 bases in the middle. The CDR3 contains 16 residues. The CDR3 region is CASSAYSQPGPYEQYF. The CDR3 DNA reads TGTGCCAGCAGCGCCTACTCCCAACCGGGGCCTTACGAGCAGTACTTC.

The V gene is TRBV10-3, the J gene TRBJ2-5; 9 bases match TRBD1. This CDR3 is 15 amino acids long. Germline V CDR1 and CDR2: ENHRY, SYGVKD. Trimming cost V 6 bases and J 2 bases; bases outside gene matches: 7. The CDR3 loop is CAIRYGQGSQETQYF. The CDR3 DNA follows: TGTGCCATCAGATACGGACAGGGGAGTCAAGAGACCCAGTACTTC.